The 5 T cell receptor beta chains given below trace back to one sample, sequenced in a study of blood T cell repertoires in COVID-19. TCRdb keeps only in-frame clones here, not all; method: immunoSEQ multiplex PCR. The table records more than 95,000 clones, more than 70% of them present only once. Sample: peripheral blood. These receptors originate from a human donor in a cohort sampled during active COVID-19.

This chain connects TRBV7-9 to TRBJ1-1, with unresolved D. V was cut by 5 bases and J by 0 bases, with 10 bases left in between. There are 14 residues in the CDR3. Germline V gene lookup returns CDR1 SEHNR and CDR2 FQNEAQ (reference sequence). The CDR3 region is CASSRQALNTEAFF. CDR3 bases: TGTGCCAGCAGCAGACAAGCCTTGAACACTGAAGCTTTCTTT.

This chain links TRBV6-5 with TRBJ2-2; a possible D gene is TRBD2 (7 bases). Germline V gene sequence: CDR1 MNHEY, CDR2 SVGAGI. Trimming removed 4 bases at V and 6 bases at J, with 15 bases between. This CDR3 spans 15 amino acids. CDR3 sequence reads: CASSSLGGEAGELFF. CDR3 DNA sequence: TGTGCCAGCAGTTCTCTAGGGGGGGAGGCCGGGGAGCTGTTTTTT.

The V and J genes are TRBV15 and TRBJ2-1; weak D call: TRBD1 (6 bases). Trimming left V 1 base short and J 5 bases short, with 12 bases between. CDR3 length: 15 amino acids. Germline V gene data show CDR1 as LNHNV and CDR2 as YYDKDF (reference sequence). CDR3 sequence (DNA): TGTGCCACCAGCAGAGGGCGAGGGGGTGACAATGAGCAGTTCTTC. Its protein is CATSRGRGGDNEQFF.

V gene TRBV3-1 (or the pseudogene TRBV3-2) combines with J gene TRBJ2-1, with D perhaps TRBD2 (5 bases). The ends were cut back, 7 bases at V and 6 bases at J, with 19 bases in the middle. The CDR3 spans 15 residues. Germline V gives CDR1 LGHDT, CDR2 YNNKEL (reference sequence). The CDR3 loop is CASTKEPGSLNEQFF. CDR3 bases: TGTGCCAGCACCAAAGAGCCTGGGAGCCTCAATGAGCAGTTCTTC.

The V and J genes are TRBV5-1 and TRBJ2-1; 7 nucleotides match TRBD2. The CDR3 length is 16 residues. CDR1 SGHRS and CDR2 YFSETQ come from the germline V gene. V gave up 0 bases and J gave up 4 bases; unmatched junction bases: 7. DNA for the CDR3: TGCGCCAGCAGCTTGGGGTTAGCGGGCCATTACAATGAGCAGTTCTTC. Protein sequence: CASSLGLAGHYNEQFF.